The clone carrying this T cell receptor beta chain was seen many times. This specimen belongs to a study of blood T cells in healthy people across ages. With V trimmed by 5 bases and J by 3 bases, 8 bases remained unmatched. Per germline, CDR1 SGHAT and CDR2 FQNNGV. The CDR3 is made up of 16 amino acids. Together with a sample-barcoded 5' primer, a J-beta primer mix was included in a second PCR lasting about 6 to 11 cycles. One entry per CDR3 protein, called by TCRdb with MiXCR from the 5' RACE reads. The table shows 850,000 to 1,300,000 distinct CDR3 sequences, with 45% occurring only once. They isolated at least 6 million PBMCs from each sample.

The sequence was collected from a woman aged 60-70 years in good health. Sequenced: blood. The chain carries TRBV11-2 and TRBJ2-5, with 11 bases that match TRBD2. As DNA, the CDR3 is TGTGCCAGCAGCGTGGGGACTAGCGGAGCTAAAGAGACCCAGTACTTC. Its translation: CASSVGTSGAKETQYF.